This TCR beta chain was sequenced for a study of STAT5B mutations in CD4+ large granular lymphocyte leukemia. Here immunoSEQ multiplex PCR was the method, and the copy in TCRdb shows in-frame clones only, minus some. The sample includes approximately 4,900 clones, around 88% of them seen just once. Germline values: CDR1 GTSNPN, CDR2 SVGIG (reference sequence). Trimming removed 6 bases from V and 3 bases from J; junction bases left unmatched: 7. CDR3 length: 13 residues. What was sequenced was PBMCs. This clonotype was sampled from a man aged 35 to 55 with CD4+ T-cell large granular lymphocyte leukemia. This chain joins TRBV30 and TRBJ1-2; 7 bases are a match to TRBD1. The CDR3 loop reads CACSTGHDYGYTF. The CDR3 nucleotides are TGTGCCTGCTCGACAGGGCACGACTATGGCTACACCTTC.